Below are 12 T cell receptor beta chains sequenced from a single sample in a study of T cell responses to AZD1222 COVID-19 vaccine. The protocol was immunoSEQ multiplex PCR, while the TCRdb copy is restricted to in-frame clones and leaves out a portion. The table has 100,000 to 110,000 clones, less than 90% seen once. The specimen comprised peripheral blood, sampled on day 0 of AZD1222 vaccination. The receptors originated from an adult in good health.

The genes are TRBV2 and TRBJ2-1, with a weak D call TRBD2 (7 bases). Germline V gene lookup returns CDR1 SNHLY and CDR2 FYNNEI. CDR3 size: 17 residues. V shed 3 bases and J shed 4 bases, with 19 bases lying between them. CDR3 region: CASSDLGGGLRYNEQFF. The CDR3 DNA sequence: TGTGCCAGCAGTGATTTAGGGGGAGGGCTTCGTTACAATGAGCAGTTCTTC.

This sequence joins TRBV30 and TRBJ2-6; D is unclear. V gave up 7 bases and J gave up 0 bases, with 19 bases separating them. Germline loops: CDR1 GTSNPN, CDR2 SVGIG (reference sequence). This CDR3 has 17 residues. CDR3: CAFRSFVASSGANVLTF. The CDR3 DNA reads as TGTGCCTTCCGGTCCTTCGTAGCCTCCTCTGGGGCCAACGTCCTGACTTTC.

This clone was picked up a small number of times. This chain uses TRBV2 with TRBJ1-5; D may be TRBD1 (5 bases). The CDR3 is 14 amino acids. V lost 4 bases, J lost 2 bases, and 9 bases lay in between. Germline CDR1 reads SNHLY; CDR2 reads FYNNEI. The DNA for the CDR3 is TGTGCCAGCAGTGGGGACGGACGCAATCAGCCCCAGCATTTT. It translates to CASSGDGRNQPQHF.

This clone was recorded a few times. This chain connects TRBV30 to TRBJ1-2; D is undetermined. This CDR3 contains 13 residues. CDR1 GTSNPN and CDR2 SVGIG come from the germline V gene (reference sequence). V was shortened by 1 base and J by 4 bases, with 10 bases between the two germline ends. The CDR3 loop is CAWSAPPGYGYTF. CDR3 nucleotide sequence: TGTGCCTGGAGTGCCCCTCCTGGCTATGGCTACACCTTC.

This chain links TRBV14 with TRBJ2-1; tentative D call: TRBD2 (5 bases). The CDR3 loop spans 13 amino acids. The V gene lost 0 bases and the J gene lost 10 bases, with 10 bases spanning the gap. Germline V CDR1 and CDR2: SGHDN, FVKESK. The CDR3 DNA reads TGTGCCAGCAGCCAAGACCGCCGGGGAGAGCAGTTCTTC. As protein: CASSQDRRGEQFF.

V usage is TRBV18 and J usage is TRBJ2-7; 13 positions agree with TRBD2. With V trimmed by 1 base and J by 2 bases, 8 bases remained unmatched. Germline V lookup: CDR1 KGHSH, CDR2 LQKENI. The length of the CDR3 is 18 residues. The CDR3 reads CASSPQLAGGPIPYEQYF. CDR3 sequence (DNA): TGTGCCAGCTCACCACAACTAGCGGGAGGGCCGATACCCTACGAGCAGTACTTC.

This sequence joins TRBV11-2 and TRBJ1-1; tentative D call: TRBD1 (6 bases). The CDR3 is 13 residues long. V was clipped by 5 bases and J by 6 bases, with 13 bases between them. The germline V gene has CDR1 SGHAT and CDR2 FQNNGV. The CDR3 spells CASSQGRVPEAFF. CDR3 nucleotide sequence: TGTGCCAGCAGCCAGGGGAGGGTCCCTGAAGCTTTCTTT. Filled out from reference TRBV11-2 and TRBJ1-1, the complete variable domain reads EAGVAQSPRYKIIEKRQSVAFWCNPISGHATLYWYQQILGQGPKLLIQFQNNGVVDDSQLPKDRFSAERLKGVDSTLKIQPAKLEDSAVYLCASSQGRVPEAFFGQGTRLTVV.

The V and J genes are TRBV6-5 and TRBJ1-3; TRBD1 matches 8 bases. J gave up 2 bases and V 5 bases, and 5 bases lay outside the gene matches. CDR1 and CDR2 from the germline V gene are MNHEY and SVGAGI. The CDR3 contains 15 residues. The DNA for the CDR3 is TGTGCCAGCAGTAAGGACAGGGTAACTGGAAACACCATATATTTT. Encoded protein: CASSKDRVTGNTIYF.

The rearrangement uses TRBV30 and TRBJ2-7, with D hard to call. Germline V gene sequence: CDR1 GTSNPN, CDR2 SVGIG (reference sequence). The CDR3 length is 12 residues. The V and J ends lost 4 bases and 0 bases respectively, with 7 bases between them. In DNA, the CDR3 is TGTGCCTGGACAGAAGGCTCCTACGAGCAGTACTTC. Translating gives CAWTEGSYEQYF.

The chain has TRBV5-1 and TRBJ2-3; 12 bases line up with TRBD2. V lost 2 bases and J lost 6; bases outside the gene matches: 7. The germline gives CDR1 SGHRS, CDR2 YFSETQ. The length of the CDR3 is 16 residues. The CDR3 sequence: CASSFGLAGTGDTQYF. As DNA, the CDR3 is TGCGCCAGCAGCTTCGGACTAGCGGGAACTGGGGATACGCAGTATTTT.

This rearrangement joins TRBV18 to TRBJ2-7; D is ambiguous. CDR1 and CDR2 (germline): KGHSH, LQKENI. The V and J ends lost 6 bases and 5 bases respectively, with 17 bases between them. This CDR3 spans 14 amino acids. The CDR3 coding sequence is TGTGCCAGCTCCAGTGGAGTAAGGGAAGACGAGCAGTACTTC. Protein product: CASSSGVREDEQYF.

The V and J genes are TRBV7-6 and TRBJ2-7, with D tentatively TRBD2 (6 bases). The CDR3 is 17 residues long. Trimming cost V 5 bases and J 0 bases, with 20 bases left between them. In germline, CDR1 is SGHVS, CDR2 FNYEAQ. CDR3 nucleotides: TGTGCCAGCAGCCCATTAGATGGGGGGTTGAGCTCCTACGAGCAGTACTTC. Its translation is CASSPLDGGLSSYEQYF.